The entry below describes one T cell receptor beta chain. Other DNA sequences within the sample encode an identical CDR3. The treatment denotes: oral pan-JAK inhibitor, 5-10 mg twice daily. The data belong to a study of CD8+ T cells in alopecia areata. On the study more broadly: Those treated were given oral tofacitinib at 5 to 10 mg twice daily.

Reverse transcription of extracted RNA yielded cDNA, which provided the sequencing template. Generated by immunoSEQ multiplex PCR, the TCRdb table keeps only in-frame clones and is missing some. The sample holds around 270,000 clones, 55% to 70% seen once. The CDR3 extends over 14 amino acids. CDR1 and CDR2 from the germline V gene are MNHEY and SMNVEV (reference sequence). V was clipped by 8 bases and J by 0 bases, with 14 bases between them. Material: CD4+ T cells sorted from blood, obtained at week 24, from a patient treated with tofacitinib. This chain joins TRBV27 and TRBJ2-7; D is perhaps TRBD2 (5 bases). The clonotype comes from a human donor with alopecia areata. The CDR3 reads CASRRTGSSYEQYF. The DNA of the CDR3 is TGTGCCAGCCGCCGGACGGGGAGCTCCTACGAGCAGTACTTC.